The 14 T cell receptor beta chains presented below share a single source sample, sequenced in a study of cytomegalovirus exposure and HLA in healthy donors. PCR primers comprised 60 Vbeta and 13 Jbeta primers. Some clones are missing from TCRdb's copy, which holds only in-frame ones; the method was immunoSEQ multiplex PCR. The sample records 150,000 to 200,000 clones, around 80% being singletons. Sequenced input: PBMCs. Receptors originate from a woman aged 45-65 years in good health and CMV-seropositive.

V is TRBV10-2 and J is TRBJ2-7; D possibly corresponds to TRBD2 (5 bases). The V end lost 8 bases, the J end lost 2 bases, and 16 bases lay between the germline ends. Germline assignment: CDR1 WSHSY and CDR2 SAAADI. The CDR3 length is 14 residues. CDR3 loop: CASGLKTDTYEQYF. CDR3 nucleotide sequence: TGCGCCAGCGGACTGAAGACGGATACCTACGAGCAGTACTTC.

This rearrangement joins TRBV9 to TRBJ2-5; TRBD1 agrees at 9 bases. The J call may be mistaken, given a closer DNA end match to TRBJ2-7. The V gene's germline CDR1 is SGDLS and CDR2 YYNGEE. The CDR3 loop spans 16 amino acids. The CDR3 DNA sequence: TGTGCCAGCAGCGTAGGGGGACAGGGAGTGGGATACGAGCAGTACTTC. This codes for CASSVGGQGVGYEQYF.

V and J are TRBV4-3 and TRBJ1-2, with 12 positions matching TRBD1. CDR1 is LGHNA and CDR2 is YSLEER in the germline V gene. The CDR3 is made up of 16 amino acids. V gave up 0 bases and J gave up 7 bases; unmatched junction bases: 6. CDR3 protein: CASSQDRDRGRFGYTF. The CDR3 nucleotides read TGCGCCAGCAGCCAAGACCGGGACAGGGGGCGGTTTGGCTACACCTTC.

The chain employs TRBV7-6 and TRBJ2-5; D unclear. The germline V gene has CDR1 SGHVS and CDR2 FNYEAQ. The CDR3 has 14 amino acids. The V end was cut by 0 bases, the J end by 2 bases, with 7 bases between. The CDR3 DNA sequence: TGTGCCAGCAGCTTAGCACTTATACAAGAGACCCAGTACTTC. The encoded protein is CASSLALIQETQYF. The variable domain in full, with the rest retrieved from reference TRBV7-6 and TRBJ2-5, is GAGVSQSPRYKVTKRGQDVALRCDPISGHVSLYWYRQALGQGPEFLTYFNYEAQQDKSGLPNDRFSAERPEGSISTLTIQRTEQRDSAMYRCASSLALIQETQYFGPGTRLLVL.

This CDR3 is CASSVDINTGELFF. CDR3 nucleotide sequence: TGTGCCAGCTCAGTAGACATAAACACCGGGGAGCTGTTTTTT. The chain uses TRBV18 and TRBJ2-2; D not resolved. CDR3 size: 14 residues. The germline CDR1 and CDR2 sequences are KGHSH and LQKENI. Trimming left V 5 bases short and J 2 bases short, with 9 bases between.

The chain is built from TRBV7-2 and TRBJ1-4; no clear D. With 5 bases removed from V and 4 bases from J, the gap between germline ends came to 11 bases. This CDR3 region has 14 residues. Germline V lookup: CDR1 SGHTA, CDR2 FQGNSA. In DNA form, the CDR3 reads TGTGCCAGCAGCCGACTGGATTTTAATGAAAAACTGTTTTTT. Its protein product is CASSRLDFNEKLFF.

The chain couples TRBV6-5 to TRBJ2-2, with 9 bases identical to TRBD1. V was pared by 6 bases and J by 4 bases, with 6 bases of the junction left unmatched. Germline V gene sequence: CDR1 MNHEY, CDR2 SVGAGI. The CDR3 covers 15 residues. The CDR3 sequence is CASRTGTGFTGELFF. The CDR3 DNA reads TGTGCCAGCAGGACCGGGACAGGGTTCACCGGGGAGCTGTTTTTT.

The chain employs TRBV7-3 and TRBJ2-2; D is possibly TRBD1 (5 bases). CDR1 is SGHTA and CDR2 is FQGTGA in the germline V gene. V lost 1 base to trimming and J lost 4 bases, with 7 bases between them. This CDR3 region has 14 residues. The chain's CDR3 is CASSLKGATGELFF. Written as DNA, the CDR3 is TGTGCCAGCAGCTTAAAAGGGGCCACCGGGGAGCTGTTTTTT. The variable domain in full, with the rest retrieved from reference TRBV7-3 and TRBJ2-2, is GAGVSQTPSNKVTEKGKYVELRCDPISGHTALYWYRQSLGQGPEFLIYFQGTGAADDSGLPNDRFFAVRPEGSVSTLKIQRTERGDSAVYLCASSLKGATGELFFGEGSRLTVL.

In nucleotides, the CDR3 is TGCGCCAGCAGCTTGGTTGCGTCAACGGGCAATGAGCAGTTCTTC. It specifies CASSLVASTGNEQFF. V gene TRBV5-1 combines with J gene TRBJ2-1, with no clear D. With 0 bases removed from V and 6 bases from J, the gap between germline ends came to 13 bases. The CDR3 totals 15 residues. The V gene's germline CDR1 is SGHRS and CDR2 YFSETQ.

CDR3 sequence reads: CASSLGPTGYLSQPQHF. The DNA of the CDR3 is TGTGCCAGCAGCTTGGGCCCGACAGGGTATCTAAGTCAGCCCCAGCATTTT. This chain links TRBV5-6 with TRBJ1-5; 7 nucleotides align to TRBD1. Looked up from germline, CDR1 is SGHDT and CDR2 is YYEEEE. The CDR3 sequence is 17 residues long. The V segment lost 0 bases and the J segment 6 bases; nucleotides outside the gene matches: 12. Drawing the rest from reference TRBV5-6 and TRBJ1-5, the complete variable domain is DAGVTQSPTHLIKTRGQQVTLRCSPKSGHDTVSWYQQALGQGPQFIFQYYEEEERQRGNFPDRFSGHQFPNYSSELNVNALLLGDSALYLCASSLGPTGYLSQPQHFGDGTRLSIL.

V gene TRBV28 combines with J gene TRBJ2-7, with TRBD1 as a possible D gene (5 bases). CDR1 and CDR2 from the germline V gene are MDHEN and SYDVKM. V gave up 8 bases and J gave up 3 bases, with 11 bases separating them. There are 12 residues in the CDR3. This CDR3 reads CASGASGYEQYF. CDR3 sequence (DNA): TGTGCCAGCGGGGCCTCCGGCTACGAGCAGTACTTC.

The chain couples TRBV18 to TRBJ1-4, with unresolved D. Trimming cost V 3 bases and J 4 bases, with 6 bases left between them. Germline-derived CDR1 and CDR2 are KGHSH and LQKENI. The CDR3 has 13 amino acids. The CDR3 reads CASSPRLNEKLFF. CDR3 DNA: TGTGCCAGCTCACCCCGACTTAATGAAAAACTGTTTTTT.

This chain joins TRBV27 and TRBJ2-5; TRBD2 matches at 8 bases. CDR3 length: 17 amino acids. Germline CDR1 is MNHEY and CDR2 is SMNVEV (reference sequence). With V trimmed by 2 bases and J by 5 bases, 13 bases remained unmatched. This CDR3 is CASSLEGREGLGETQYF. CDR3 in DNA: TGTGCCAGCAGTTTAGAGGGTCGGGAGGGCCTAGGGGAGACCCAGTACTTC.

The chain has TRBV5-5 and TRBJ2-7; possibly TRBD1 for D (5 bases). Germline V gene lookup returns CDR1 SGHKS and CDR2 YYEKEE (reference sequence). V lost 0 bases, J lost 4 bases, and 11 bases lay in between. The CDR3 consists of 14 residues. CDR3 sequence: CASSLAGQGYEQYF. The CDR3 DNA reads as TGTGCCAGCAGCTTGGCCGGGCAGGGTTACGAGCAGTACTTC.